This T cell receptor beta chain appears in the sequencing data of a study of brain T cells in children with intractable seizures. Sequencing used immunoSEQ multiplex PCR; TCRdb keeps in-frame clones, though not all of them. The sample holds some 64,000 clones, 90% to 96% seen once. V dropped 5 bases and J dropped 8 bases, with 16 bases sitting between them. The germline V gene has CDR1 MNHEY and CDR2 SVGAGI. The CDR3 loop spans 13 amino acids. The input for sequencing was peripheral blood, taken at surgery. V gene TRBV6-5 combines with J gene TRBJ2-7, with a tentative D call TRBD1 (6 bases). The clonotype originates from a boy younger than two with focal cortical dysplasia and intractable seizures. The CDR3 loop reads CASSTSGQMKQYF. The CDR3 nucleotides read TGTGCCAGCAGTACCTCGGGACAAATGAAGCAGTACTTC.